The sequence of this T cell receptor (beta chain) was determined in a study of response to subunit inactivated influenza vaccine. A few counts support this clonotype. TCRdb called the RT-PCR reads again in MiXCR, with one record for every CDR3 protein. Found here are about 540,000 distinct CDR3 sequences, around a quarter of them singletons; the top ten hold around 2.8%. Per the germline V gene, CDR1 is SQVTM and CDR2 is ANQGSEA. Trimming cost V 7 bases and J 8 bases; bases outside gene matches: 5. The CDR3 length is 13 residues. The data were also submitted as part of a second study, on T cells expressing NK-cell markers. Per that paper: Libraries used 5'RACE template switching adding universal primer site and UMIs.

J is TRBJ2-2 and V is TRBV29-1; 12 bases agree with TRBD1. The receptor comes from a man in his fifties or sixties who received an inactivated influenza vaccine. The sample in question was CD4+ T cells sorted from PBMCs, obtained 11 to 12 days after vaccination. The CDR3 protein is CSGGQGAGGELFF. The CDR3 region has the DNA TGCAGCGGGGGACAGGGGGCTGGGGGGGAGCTGTTTTTT.